This entry lists 8 T cell receptor beta chains sequenced from one sample in a study of shared clonotypes between healthy human individuals. The data were produced by immunoSEQ multiplex PCR, yet TCRdb's version contains in-frame clones alone and is incomplete. Here the sample spans about 670,000 clones, more than 70% being singletons. The sample taken for sequencing was memory CD4+ T cells sorted from blood. Specified subset: CD45RA-negative fraction. Source of these receptors: a woman between 25 and 40 years old in good health.

This clone was counted ten times or more. J is TRBJ2-5 and V is TRBV7-2, with D perhaps matching TRBD1 or TRBD2 (5 bases each). CDR1 is SGHTA and CDR2 is FQGNSA in the germline V gene. The V gene lost 2 bases and the J gene lost 3 bases, with 7 bases spanning the gap. This CDR3 is 13 amino acids long. CDR3 nucleotide sequence: TGTGCCAGCAGCTTACAGGGAGAAGAGACCCAGTACTTC. It yields the protein CASSLQGEETQYF.

V usage is TRBV30 and J usage is TRBJ1-1; weak D call: TRBD1 (5 bases). V lost 2 bases, J lost 7 bases, and 20 bases lay in between. The CDR3 spans 15 residues. Germline V gene sequence: CDR1 GTSNPN, CDR2 SVGIG (reference sequence). In DNA, the CDR3 is TGTGCCTGGAGTCTTAAACAGGAAGGGCGGGGTGAAGCTTTCTTT. This gives the protein CAWSLKQEGRGEAFF.

The chain joins TRBV19 to TRBJ1-2; perhaps TRBD1 as D (5 bases). The CDR3 has 15 amino acids. The germline V and J ends were trimmed by 7 bases and 3 bases, with 18 bases remaining between them. Germline lookup yields CDR1 LNHDA and CDR2 SQIVND (reference sequence). CDR3 DNA sequence: TGTGCCAGTATCCCCGGTGGGGGGATGGACTATGGCTACACCTTC. It codes for CASIPGGGMDYGYTF.

CDR3 sequence reads: CASSRWGGIYEQYF. The DNA of the CDR3 is TGTGCCAGCAGTCGATGGGGGGGAATCTACGAGCAGTACTTC. The chain couples TRBV6-1 to TRBJ2-7; 7 nucleotides line up with TRBD2. The J segment lost 3 bases and the V segment lost 5 bases, leaving 7 bases of the junction unmatched. This CDR3 contains 14 residues. CDR1 and CDR2 from the germline V gene are MNHNS and SASEGT.

The J gene is TRBJ2-5, the V gene TRBV5-1, with 11 bases fitting TRBD2. The CDR3 totals 16 residues. V dropped 1 base and J dropped 0; count of bases not matched to a gene: 2. Per germline, CDR1 SGHRS and CDR2 YFSETQ. In DNA, the CDR3 is TGCGCCAGCAGCTTGTGGGGACTAGCGGACCAAGAGACCCAGTACTTC. Translated: CASSLWGLADQETQYF.

About this clone: This specimen includes other DNA sequences encoding the same CDR3. This chain joins TRBV18 and TRBJ1-1; D not resolved. The CDR3 extends over 11 amino acids. The germline V and J ends were trimmed by 4 bases and 4 bases, with 4 bases remaining between them. Per germline, CDR1 KGHSH and CDR2 LQKENI. The CDR3 loop is CASSQGTEAFF. The CDR3 DNA sequence: TGTGCCAGCTCACAAGGCACTGAAGCTTTCTTT.

The rearrangement joins TRBV12-5 to TRBJ2-3, with D unclear. The CDR3 sequence is 14 residues long. V lost 1 base, J lost 0 bases, and 5 bases lay in between. Germline CDR1 and CDR2: LGHNT and FRNRAP. CDR3 in DNA: TGTGCTAGTGGTTTGGACCGGAGCACAGATACGCAGTATTTT. The encoded protein is CASGLDRSTDTQYF.

This clone was detected only a few times. The chain employs TRBV18 and TRBJ1-5; perhaps TRBD1 as D (5 bases). The germline CDR1 and CDR2 sequences are KGHSH and LQKENI. The ends were cut back, 6 bases at V and 7 bases at J, with 13 bases in the middle. CDR3 length equals 13 residues. CDR3 protein: CASSQTADQPQHF. CDR3 sequence (DNA): TGTGCCAGCTCGCAGACAGCTGACCAGCCCCAGCATTTT.